Shown below are 7 T cell receptor beta chains from a single sample sequenced in a study of blood T cells in healthy people across ages. A second PCR of about 7 to 11 cycles used a sample-barcoded 5' primer and a J-beta primer mix. From the 5' RACE reads, TCRdb called clonotypes with MiXCR, one entry per CDR3 protein. Altogether around 700,000 distinct CDR3 sequences are present, around 25% being singletons, with the ten largest covering 8% to 10%. These same records also appear under a second study, on T cells of mothers and their children.

Specimen: blood. All receptors come from a boy younger than 18 in good health.

This rearrangement joins TRBV27 to TRBJ2-1, with a possible D match to TRBD2 (5 bases). Germline values: CDR1 MNHEY, CDR2 SMNVEV (reference sequence). V was shortened by 7 bases and J by 2 bases, with 15 bases between the two germline ends. CDR3 size: 15 residues. The CDR3 DNA reads as TGTGCCAGCATTGCCTTTCTAGCCCCCTACAATGAGCAGTTCTTC. The encoded protein is CASIAFLAPYNEQFF.

This clonotype was detected a few times. The chain has TRBV29-1 and TRBJ2-3; TRBD1 aligns across 8 bases. The CDR3 sequence is 15 residues long. J gave up 3 bases and V 0 bases, and 5 bases lay outside the gene matches. Germline values: CDR1 SQVTM, CDR2 ANQGSEA. Here the CDR3 DNA reads TGCAGCGTTGAAGAGACAGGGGTTCCGACAGATACGCAGTATTTT. Translation gives CSVEETGVPTDTQYF.

The V and J genes are TRBV28 and TRBJ2-5, with D perhaps being TRBD1 or TRBD2 (5 bases each). CDR3 length: 13 residues. The V and J ends lost 6 bases and 11 bases respectively, with 19 bases between them. Germline CDR1 MDHEN, CDR2 SYDVKM. CDR3 loop: CASSFPGRLEQYF. The CDR3 coding sequence is TGTGCCAGCAGCTTTCCGGGACGGTTGGAGCAGTACTTC.

This clonotype has a handful of counts. The chain combines TRBV7-9 with TRBJ1-6; the D gene is possibly TRBD1 (5 bases). Germline CDR1 SEHNR, CDR2 FQNEAQ (reference sequence). V was cut by 3 bases and J by 11 bases, with 14 bases left in between. The CDR3 has 14 residues. The CDR3 spells CASSFGGPSPPLHF. CDR3 nucleotides: TGTGCCAGCAGCTTTGGGGGTCCTTCCCCACCCCTCCACTTT.

The chain employs TRBV12-3 or TRBV12-4 and TRBJ2-5; TRBD1 is a possible D gene (6 bases). The length of the CDR3 is 14 residues. Trimming took off 6 bases at V and 5 bases at J, with 16 bases between the two ends. The CDR3 region is CASRTQGRGETQYF. The CDR3, as DNA: TGTGCCAGCAGAACTCAGGGGCGAGGGGAGACCCAGTACTTC.

The chain has TRBV29-1 and TRBJ2-1; D is tentatively TRBD1 or TRBD2 (5 bases each). This CDR3 is 13 amino acids long. Germline V gene data show CDR1 as SQVTM and CDR2 as ANQGSEA. Trimming took off 6 bases at V and 9 bases at J, with 18 bases between the two ends. The chain's CDR3 is CSVEGLVDGEQFF. CDR3 DNA: TGCAGCGTCGAGGGGCTAGTTGACGGTGAGCAGTTCTTC.

This clonotype was counted only a few times. This chain joins TRBV5-1 and TRBJ2-1, with D perhaps matching TRBD1 or TRBD2 (5 bases each). Trimming removed 7 bases from V and 10 bases from J, with 12 bases in between. CDR3 length: 11 residues. CDR1 is SGHRS and CDR2 is YFSETQ in the germline V gene. CDR3 region: CASAQGTEQFF. The CDR3, as DNA: TGCGCCAGCGCCCAAGGGACCGAGCAGTTCTTC.